Following are 4 T cell receptor beta chains from one sample sequenced in a study of blood T cell repertoires in COVID-19. Sequenced by immunoSEQ multiplex PCR; TCRdb stores in-frame clones only, minus some. The sample lists hundreds of thousands of clones; 70% to 90% were seen once. The sequenced sample consisted of peripheral blood. Receptors were obtained from a woman in her 50s with COVID-19, enrolled during active disease.

The V gene is TRBV24-1, the J gene TRBJ2-6, with 7 nucleotides matching TRBD1. Trimming removed 4 bases from V and 2 bases from J; junction bases left unmatched: 4. CDR3 length: 16 residues. Germline values: CDR1 KGHDR, CDR2 SFDVKD. For the CDR3, the DNA is TGTGCCACCAGTGACAACAGGGGTGCTGGGGCCAACGTCCTGACTTTC. Translating it yields CATSDNRGAGANVLTF.

The chain recombines TRBV24-1 with TRBJ2-3; 12 nucleotides align to TRBD1. The V segment lost 4 bases and the J segment 5 bases; nucleotides outside the gene matches: 9. Germline CDR1 is KGHDR and CDR2 is SFDVKD. The CDR3 sequence is 17 residues long. The DNA of the CDR3 is TGTGCCACCAGTGACCCGACTTGGGACAGGGGGCGAGATACGCAGTATTTT. Encoded protein: CATSDPTWDRGRDTQYF.

CDR3 sequence: CASSEVRGATQFF. In DNA form, the CDR3 reads TGTGCCAGCAGCGAAGTCAGGGGAGCAACGCAGTTCTTC. The chain has TRBV3-1 (or the pseudogene TRBV3-2) and TRBJ2-1; D is possibly TRBD1 (6 bases). This CDR3 contains 13 residues. Germline assignment: CDR1 LGHDT and CDR2 YNNKEL (reference sequence). Between the trimmed V and J ends, which lost 5 bases and 12 bases, there was a span of 17 bases.

The chain employs TRBV5-1 and TRBJ2-1; D not certain. Per germline, CDR1 SGHRS and CDR2 YFSETQ. V lost 4 bases, J lost 8 bases, and 10 bases lay in between. CDR3 size: 12 residues. CDR3 nucleotides: TGCGCCAGCAGCCACCAACATGATGAGCAGTTCTTC. Protein: CASSHQHDEQFF.